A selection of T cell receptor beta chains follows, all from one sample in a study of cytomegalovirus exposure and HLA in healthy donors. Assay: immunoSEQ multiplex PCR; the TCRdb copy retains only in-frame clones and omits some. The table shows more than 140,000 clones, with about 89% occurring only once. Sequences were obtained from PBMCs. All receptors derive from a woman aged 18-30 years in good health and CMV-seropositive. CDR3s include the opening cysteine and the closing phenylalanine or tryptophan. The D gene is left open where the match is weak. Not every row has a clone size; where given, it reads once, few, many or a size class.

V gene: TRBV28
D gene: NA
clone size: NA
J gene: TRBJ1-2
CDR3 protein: CASSGLTAMGYGYTF
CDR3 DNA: TGTGCCAGCAGTGGCTTGACAGCGATGGGCTATGGCTACACCTTC

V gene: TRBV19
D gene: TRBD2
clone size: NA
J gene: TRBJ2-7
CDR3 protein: CASSSPGTSEYEQYF
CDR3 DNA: TGTGCCAGTAGTAGCCCAGGGACTAGCGAATACGAGCAGTACTTC

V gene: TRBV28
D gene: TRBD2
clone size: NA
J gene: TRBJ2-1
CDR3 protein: CASSLISGSKDEQFF
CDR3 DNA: TGTGCCAGCAGTTTAATCAGCGGGAGTAAGGATGAGCAGTTCTTC

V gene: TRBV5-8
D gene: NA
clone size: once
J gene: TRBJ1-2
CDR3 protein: CASSVDSGYTF
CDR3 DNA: TGTGCCAGCAGCGTGGACAGTGGCTACACCTTC

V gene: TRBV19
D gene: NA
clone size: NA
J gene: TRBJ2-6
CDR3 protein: CASRDSPKPGANVLTF
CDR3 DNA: TGTGCCAGTAGGGACAGTCCCAAGCCTGGGGCCAACGTCCTGACTTTC

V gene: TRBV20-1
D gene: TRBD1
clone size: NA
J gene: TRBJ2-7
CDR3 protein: CSAETGYEQYF
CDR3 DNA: TGCAGTGCAGAGACAGGGTACGAGCAGTACTTC

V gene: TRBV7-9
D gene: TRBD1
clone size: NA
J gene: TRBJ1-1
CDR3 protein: CASSLPIGTGGTEAFF
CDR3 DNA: TGTGCCAGCAGCTTACCGATCGGGACAGGGGGCACTGAAGCTTTCTTT

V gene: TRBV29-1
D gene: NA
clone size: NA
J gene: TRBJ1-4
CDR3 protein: CSVGFDSSTNEKLFF
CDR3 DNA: TGCAGCGTTGGGTTTGACAGTTCAACTAATGAAAAACTGTTTTTT

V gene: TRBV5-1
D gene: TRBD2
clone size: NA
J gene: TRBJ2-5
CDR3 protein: CASSIDSGTQETQYF
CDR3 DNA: TGCGCCAGCAGTATCGATAGCGGGACGCAAGAGACCCAGTACTTC

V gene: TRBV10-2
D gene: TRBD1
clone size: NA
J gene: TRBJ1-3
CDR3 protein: CASSGTGGSGNTIYF
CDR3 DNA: TGCGCCAGCAGTGGGACAGGGGGCTCTGGAAACACCATATATTTT